Below are 26 T cell receptor beta chains sequenced from a single sample in a study of shared clonotypes between healthy human individuals. Assay: immunoSEQ multiplex PCR; the TCRdb copy retains only in-frame clones and omits some. This sample has fewer than 650,000 clones, with over 65% found just once. Specimen: PBMCs. The receptor set was obtained from a woman aged 40-49 years in good health. Some clones in this sample may be carry-over from other donors' samples.

The rearrangement uses TRBV5-1 and TRBJ2-7; D is possibly TRBD2 (5 bases). From germline, CDR1 is SGHRS and CDR2 YFSETQ. V lost 2 bases and J 2 bases, leaving 11 bases between the germline ends. There are 14 residues in the CDR3. The CDR3 loop is CASSFAEDAYEQYF. Written as DNA, the CDR3 is TGCGCCAGCAGCTTTGCGGAGGACGCCTACGAGCAGTACTTC. The full variable domain, in which reference TRBV5-1 and TRBJ2-7 provide the parts outside the CDR3, is KAGVTQTPRYLIKTRGQQVTLSCSPISGHRSVSWYQQTPGQGLQFLFEYFSETQRNKGNFPGRFSGRQFSNSRSEMNVSTLELGDSALYLCASSFAEDAYEQYFGPGTRLTVT.

The chain carries TRBV4-2 and TRBJ2-5, with 10 bases fitting TRBD2. Per the germline V gene, CDR1 is LGHNA and CDR2 is YNFKEQ. There are 14 residues in the CDR3. The trim removed 5 bases at V and 5 bases at J, leaving 5 bases unmatched. CDR3 bases: TGTGCCAGCAGCGCTACTAGCGGGAAGGAGACCCAGTACTTC. It encodes CASSATSGKETQYF.

Details on this clone: Other DNA sequences from this sample encode an identical CDR3 as well. The chain uses TRBV5-1 and TRBJ1-1, with 9 bases fitting TRBD1. Germline values: CDR1 SGHRS, CDR2 YFSETQ. V shed 4 bases, J shed 5 bases, and the junction held 6 bases outside the gene matches. The CDR3 is made up of 14 amino acids. The CDR3: CASSPGTGNTEAFF. The CDR3 DNA reads TGCGCCAGCAGCCCCGGGACAGGGAATACTGAAGCTTTCTTT. Looking up the rest from reference TRBV5-1 and TRBJ1-1 gives the full variable domain: KAGVTQTPRYLIKTRGQQVTLSCSPISGHRSVSWYQQTPGQGLQFLFEYFSETQRNKGNFPGRFSGRQFSNSRSEMNVSTLELGDSALYLCASSPGTGNTEAFFGQGTRLTVV.

CDR3 in amino acids: CASSLGGLAGTDTQYF. As DNA, the CDR3 is TGTGCCAGCAGCTTAGGGGGACTAGCGGGCACAGATACGCAGTATTTT. This chain joins TRBV7-8 and TRBJ2-3; 11 bases align to TRBD2. This CDR3 comprises 16 residues. V trimming: 1 base; J trimming: 1 base; junction bases outside the gene matches: 1. Germline CDR1 and CDR2: SGHVS and FQNEAQ.

The V and J genes are TRBV6-1 and TRBJ1-1; D uncertain. Trimming left V 6 bases short and J 1 base short, with 9 bases between. CDR1 is MNHNS, CDR2 SASEGT, per germline. The CDR3 has 13 amino acids. The CDR3 loop reads CASRTTRNTEAFF. CDR3 bases: TGTGCCAGCAGGACGACAAGGAACACTGAAGCTTTCTTT.

The V gene is TRBV7-9, the J gene TRBJ2-1; no reliable D call. The V gene lost 2 bases and the J gene lost 6 bases, with 2 bases spanning the gap. The length of the CDR3 is 11 residues. CDR1 and CDR2 (germline): SEHNR, FQNEAQ (reference sequence). The CDR3 loop is CASSLPNEQFF. DNA for the CDR3: TGTGCCAGCAGCTTACCCAATGAGCAGTTCTTC.

V usage is TRBV11-2 and J usage is TRBJ2-1; D may correspond to TRBD1 or TRBD2 (5 bases each). Germline CDR1 reads SGHAT; CDR2 reads FQNNGV. The CDR3 spans 15 residues. V was shortened by 3 bases and J by 9 bases, with 18 bases between the two germline ends. In nucleotides, the CDR3 is TGTGCCAGCAGCTTTGGGGCGCCGGGGATGGGTGAGCAGTTCTTC. Translated: CASSFGAPGMGEQFF.

This clone was seen many times. The same CDR3 also results from other DNA sequences found in this sample. The CDR3 spells CASSPSGSRSRGEQYF. In nucleotides, the CDR3 is TGTGCCAGCAGTCCTAGCGGGAGCCGATCACGGGGCGAGCAGTACTTC. The chain combines TRBV25-1 with TRBJ2-7; 10 bases are a match to TRBD2. The germline gives CDR1 MGHDK, CDR2 SYGVNS. Losses at the gene ends were 5 bases for V and 6 bases for J; bases not matched to a gene: 13. The CDR3 is 16 amino acids.

The CDR3, as DNA: TGCGCCAGCAGCTTGTTTGGCCACCGGCGCGAGCAGTACTTC. It translates to CASSLFGHRREQYF. The chain couples TRBV5-1 to TRBJ2-7; D ambiguous. CDR3 length: 14 amino acids. Germline CDR1 reads SGHRS; CDR2 reads YFSETQ. Trimming took 1 base from V and 6 from J, leaving 14 bases between them.

This chain links TRBV7-9 with TRBJ2-1; possible D gene TRBD1, 6 bases. Per germline, CDR1 SEHNR and CDR2 FQNEAQ (reference sequence). The ends were cut back, 5 bases at V and 9 bases at J, with 14 bases in the middle. There are 13 residues in the CDR3. CDR3 sequence: CASSIRDRREQFF. DNA for the CDR3: TGTGCCAGCAGCATTCGTGACAGGCGTGAGCAGTTCTTC.

J is TRBJ2-5 and V is TRBV30; TRBD1 matches 7 bases. The DNA end is a closer match to TRBJ2-7, so the J assignment may be wrong. The V gene's germline CDR1 is GTSNPN and CDR2 SVGIG (reference sequence). There are 15 residues in the CDR3. Here the CDR3 reads CAWSVPTGSSYEQYF. Written as DNA, the CDR3 is TGTGCCTGGAGTGTACCGACAGGGAGCTCCTACGAGCAGTACTTC.

The gene calls are TRBV15 and TRBJ1-2, with TRBD1 matching 7 bases. The germline V gene has CDR1 LNHNV and CDR2 YYDKDF (reference sequence). V trimming: 0 bases; J trimming: 7 bases; junction bases outside the gene matches: 11. The CDR3 has 16 amino acids. The CDR3 reads CATSRDRTGASGGYTF. The DNA of the CDR3 is TGTGCCACCAGCAGAGATCGGACAGGCGCTTCTGGTGGCTACACCTTC.

The chain couples TRBV19 to TRBJ1-1, with a tentative D call TRBD1 (5 bases). The length of the CDR3 is 15 residues. The germline gives CDR1 LNHDA, CDR2 SQIVND (reference sequence). V was shortened by 3 bases and J by 1 base, with 12 bases between the two germline ends. The CDR3 is CASSIEAGRNTEAFF. The CDR3 nucleotides are TGTGCCAGTAGTATCGAGGCAGGGAGGAACACTGAAGCTTTCTTT. The whole variable domain, remainder taken from reference TRBV19 and TRBJ1-1, is DGGITQSPKYLFRKEGQNVTLSCEQNLNHDAMYWYRQDPGQGLRLIYYSQIVNDFQKGDIAEGYSVSREKKESFPLTVTSAQKNPTAFYLCASSIEAGRNTEAFFGQGTRLTVV.

The chain carries TRBV18 and TRBJ2-5; 13 bases agree with TRBD2. CDR1 and CDR2 (germline): KGHSH, LQKENI. The length of the CDR3 is 16 residues. The V gene end was trimmed by 4 bases and the J gene end by 5 bases; junction bases not matched to a gene: 7. For the CDR3, the DNA is TGTGCCAGCTCACAAAGGACTAGCGGGAGCAGGGAGACCCAGTACTTC. Translated, it gives CASSQRTSGSRETQYF.

The gene calls are TRBV10-1 and TRBJ2-1; TRBD2 agrees at 11 bases. The CDR3 contains 15 residues. V gave up 1 base and J gave up 5 bases; unmatched junction bases: 1. The germline V gene has CDR1 WNHNN and CDR2 SYGVQD (reference sequence). The CDR3 DNA reads as TGCGCCAGCAGTGAGTTAGCGGGAGGGGACAATGAGCAGTTCTTC. This codes for CASSELAGGDNEQFF.

This chain connects TRBV6-1 to TRBJ1-5; 7 nucleotides align to TRBD1. The CDR3 totals 14 residues. V was pared by 7 bases and J by 3 bases, with 6 bases of the junction left unmatched. Germline V CDR1 and CDR2: MNHNS, SASEGT. The CDR3 sequence is CASTPGQTNQPQHF. CDR3 nucleotides: TGTGCCAGCACCCCGGGACAGACCAATCAGCCCCAGCATTTT.

This chain connects TRBV28 to TRBJ2-7; 8 nucleotides align to TRBD1. This CDR3 is built from 14 residues. Germline trimming cut 5 bases from V and 3 bases from J; bases unmatched to any gene: 6. Germline loops: CDR1 MDHEN, CDR2 SYDVKM. CDR3 nucleotide sequence: TGTGCCAGCAGTGGCCGTGACAGGGGCTACGAGCAGTACTTC. Amino acids: CASSGRDRGYEQYF.

This sequence joins TRBV15 and TRBJ1-3; D is perhaps TRBD1 (6 bases). Germline CDR1 LNHNV, CDR2 YYDKDF (reference sequence). Trimming took 3 bases from V and 8 from J, leaving 23 bases between them. This CDR3 spans 17 amino acids. The CDR3 reads CATSRTGGRVVVYTIYF. CDR3 DNA sequence: TGTGCCACCAGCAGGACAGGAGGACGGGTAGTGGTATACACCATATATTTT.

The rearrangement joins TRBV6-5 to TRBJ1-1, with D possibly matching TRBD1 (6 bases). The CDR3 is made up of 14 amino acids. V was cut by 4 bases and J by 3 bases, with 12 bases left in between. Germline CDR1 is MNHEY and CDR2 is SVGAGI. CDR3 sequence: CASSSGTSYTEAFF. CDR3 coding DNA: TGTGCCAGCAGTTCCGGGACAAGTTACACTGAAGCTTTCTTT.

This rearrangement joins TRBV2 to TRBJ1-1, with D possibly being TRBD1 (5 bases). The length of the CDR3 is 13 residues. Germline CDR1 reads SNHLY; CDR2 reads FYNNEI. V gave up 10 bases and J gave up 4 bases, with 16 bases separating them. Written as DNA, the CDR3 is TGTGCCACTCGCAGGGAGGTTGGCACTGAAGCTTTCTTT. This encodes CATRREVGTEAFF.

This chain links TRBV29-1 with TRBJ2-1; 15 positions agree with TRBD2. The length of the CDR3 is 15 residues. CDR1 SQVTM and CDR2 ANQGSEA come from the germline V gene. The V and J ends lost 0 bases and 9 bases, in that order; junction bases with no gene match: 3. For the CDR3, the DNA is TGCAGCGTTGAAGAGGGACTAGCGGGAGGTGGTGAGCAGTTCTTC. This translates into CSVEEGLAGGGEQFF.

The rearrangement uses TRBV13 and TRBJ2-3, with D possibly TRBD2 on 6 matching bases. Germline values: CDR1 PRHDT, CDR2 FYEKMQ (reference sequence). Trimming took off 2 bases at V and 0 bases at J, with 9 bases between the two ends. The CDR3 extends over 15 amino acids. For the CDR3, the DNA is TGTGCCAGCAGCTTAACGGGAGTAAGCACAGATACGCAGTATTTT. Protein product: CASSLTGVSTDTQYF.

This clone was picked up a small number of times. The J gene is TRBJ2-7, the V gene TRBV5-8, with 10 bases fitting TRBD1. Germline V gene sequence: CDR1 SGHTS, CDR2 YDEGEE. The length of the CDR3 is 15 residues. V shed 4 bases and J 6 bases; nucleotides not matched to a gene: 10. CDR3 residues: CASSPQTGGGFEQYF. In DNA form, the CDR3 reads TGTGCCAGCAGCCCGCAGACAGGGGGCGGTTTCGAGCAGTACTTC.

This clone was seen only once. This rearrangement joins TRBV29-1 to TRBJ1-2, with 8 bases aligning to TRBD1. The CDR3 is made up of 13 amino acids. The V gene end was trimmed by 7 bases and the J gene end by 3 bases; junction bases not matched to a gene: 7. Germline V gene lookup returns CDR1 SQVTM and CDR2 ANQGSEA. CDR3 nucleotide sequence: TGCAGCGCTGCGACAGGGGAGGACTATGGCTACACCTTC. This encodes CSAATGEDYGYTF.

Remarks on this clone: This sequence may be a read error, since a much larger clone differs from it by one base. Distinct nucleotide sequences in the sample also encode this CDR3. The chain has TRBV5-8 and TRBJ2-2; D gene ambiguous. Germline lookup yields CDR1 SGHTS and CDR2 YDEGEE. The CDR3 has 15 amino acids. Trimming shortened V by 0 bases and J by 5 bases, and 11 bases separated the two germline ends. The CDR3 nucleotides read TGTGCCAGCAGCTTGGGGGTGACGGGTACCGGGGAGCTGTTTTTT. Encoded protein: CASSLGVTGTGELFF.

This clone has just one count. The chain links TRBV28 to TRBJ1-2, with unresolved D. The CDR3 has 14 amino acids. Germline lookup yields CDR1 MDHEN and CDR2 SYDVKM. V lost 7 bases to trimming and J lost 0 bases, with 12 bases between them. As DNA, the CDR3 is TGTGCCAGCAATCCCCCTCCAGCTAACTATGGCTACACCTTC. It specifies CASNPPPANYGYTF.